Reported below is one T cell receptor (beta chain). Its matching antigen is unknown. The sample belongs to a study of blood T cells in healthy people across ages. Overall study findings and caveats: In the absence of known donor CMV status, changes in expanded clonotypes were possibly confounded.

Trimming shortened V by 0 bases and J by 11 bases, and 17 bases separated the two germline ends. This CDR3 is built from 15 residues. Germline-derived CDR1 and CDR2 are LGHNA and YSLEER. Next came a second PCR, run for about 7 to 12 cycles, which used a sample-barcoded 5' primer along with a J-beta primer mix. TCRdb processed the 5' RACE reads anew with MiXCR; each CDR3 protein has one entry. The data show 870,000 or so distinct CDR3 sequences, roughly 26% seen once. This chain links TRBV4-3 with TRBJ1-5, with D unresolved. The sequence derives from an elderly woman in good health. The sequenced sample consisted of blood. In nucleotides, the CDR3 is TGCGCCAGCAGCCAAGATCTGTTAAGACAATCAGCCCAGCATTTT. This gives the protein CASSQDLLRQSAQHF.